The subject of this entry is one T cell receptor (beta chain). These data belong to a study of CD8+ T cells in alopecia areata. Germline V lookup: CDR1 SGHRS, CDR2 YFSETQ. The CDR3 has 14 amino acids. V shed 6 bases, J shed 5 bases, and the junction held 7 bases outside the gene matches. Individuals with alopecia areata gave both lesional scalp punch biopsies and peripheral blood for collection. RNA was extracted and reverse transcribed into cDNA as the sequencing template. Sequencing was performed with immunoSEQ multiplex PCR; in TCRdb, only in-frame clones are kept and a portion is missing. The table includes 110,000 or so clones, roughly two fifths detected once.

The chain joins TRBV5-1 to TRBJ2-5; 10 bases are a match to TRBD1. The sample was CD4+ T cells sorted from blood. This TCR was recovered from a human donor with alopecia areata. This CDR3 is CASTRGTGEETQYF. In nucleotides, the CDR3 is TGCGCCAGCACCCGAGGGACAGGGGAGGAGACCCAGTACTTC.